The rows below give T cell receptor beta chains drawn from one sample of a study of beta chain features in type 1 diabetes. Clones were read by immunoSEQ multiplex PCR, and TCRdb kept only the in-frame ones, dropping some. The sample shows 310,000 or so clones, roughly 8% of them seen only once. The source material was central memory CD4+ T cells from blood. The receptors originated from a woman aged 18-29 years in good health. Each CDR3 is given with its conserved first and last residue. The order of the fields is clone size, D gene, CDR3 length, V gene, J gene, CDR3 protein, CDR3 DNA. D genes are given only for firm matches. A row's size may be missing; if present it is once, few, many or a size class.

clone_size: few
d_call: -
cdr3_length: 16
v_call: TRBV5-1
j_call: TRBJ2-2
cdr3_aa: CASSFVQGTNTGELFF
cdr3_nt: TGCGCCAGCAGCTTCGTACAGGGAACGAACACCGGGGAGCTGTTTTTT

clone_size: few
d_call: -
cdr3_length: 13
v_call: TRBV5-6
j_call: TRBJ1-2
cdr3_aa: CASSFGSEYGYTF
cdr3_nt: TGTGCCAGCAGCTTCGGCTCCGAATATGGCTACACCTTC

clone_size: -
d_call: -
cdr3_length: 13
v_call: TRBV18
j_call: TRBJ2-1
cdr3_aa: CASSPSGDNEQFF
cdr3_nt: TGTGCCAGCTCACCATCCGGAGACAATGAGCAGTTCTTC

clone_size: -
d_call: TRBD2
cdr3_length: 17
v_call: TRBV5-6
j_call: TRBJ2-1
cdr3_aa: CASSLSGAGGPQNEQFF
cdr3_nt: TGTGCCAGCAGCTTGTCTGGCGCGGGAGGGCCACAAAATGAGCAGTTCTTC

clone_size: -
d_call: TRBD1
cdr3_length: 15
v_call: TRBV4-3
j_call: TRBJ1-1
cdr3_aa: CASSHGGGQNTEAFF
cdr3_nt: TGCGCCAGCAGCCACGGAGGGGGCCAGAACACTGAAGCTTTCTTT

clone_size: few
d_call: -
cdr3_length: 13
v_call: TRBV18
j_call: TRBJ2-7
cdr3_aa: CASSTGTNYEQYF
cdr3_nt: TGTGCCAGCTCAACCGGGACCAACTACGAGCAGTACTTC

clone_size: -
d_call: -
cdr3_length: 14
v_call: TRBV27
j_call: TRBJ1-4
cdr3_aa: CASSSLFRDEKLFF
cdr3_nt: TGTGCCAGCAGTTCTCTTTTCAGGGATGAAAAACTGTTTTTT

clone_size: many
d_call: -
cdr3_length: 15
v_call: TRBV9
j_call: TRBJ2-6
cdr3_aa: CASSARGSGANVLTF
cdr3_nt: TGTGCCAGCAGCGCCAGGGGCTCTGGGGCCAACGTCCTGACTTTC

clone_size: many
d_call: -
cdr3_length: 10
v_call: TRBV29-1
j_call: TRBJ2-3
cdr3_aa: CSTDTDTQYF
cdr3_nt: TGCAGCACAGACACAGATACGCAGTATTTT

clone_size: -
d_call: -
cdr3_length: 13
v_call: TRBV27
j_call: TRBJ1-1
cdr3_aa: CASSFRVGTEAFF
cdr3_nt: TGTGCCAGCAGTTTCAGGGTAGGGACTGAAGCTTTCTTT

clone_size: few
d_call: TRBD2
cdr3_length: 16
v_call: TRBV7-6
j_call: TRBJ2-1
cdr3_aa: CASSLVGGSGVNEQFF
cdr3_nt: TGTGCCAGCAGCTTAGTTGGTGGGAGCGGGGTCAATGAGCAGTTCTTC

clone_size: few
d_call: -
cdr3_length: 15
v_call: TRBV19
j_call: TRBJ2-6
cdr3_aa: CASRAILGGANVLTF
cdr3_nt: TGTGCCAGTAGAGCTATCTTGGGTGGGGCCAACGTCCTGACTTTC

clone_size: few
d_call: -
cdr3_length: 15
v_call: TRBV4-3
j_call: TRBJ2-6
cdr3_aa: CASSQGSSGANVLTF
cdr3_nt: TGCGCCAGCAGCCAAGGCTCCTCTGGGGCCAACGTCCTGACTTTC

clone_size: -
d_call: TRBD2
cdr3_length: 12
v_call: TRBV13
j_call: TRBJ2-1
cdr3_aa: CASSEGTMIQFF
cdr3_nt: TGTGCCAGCAGCGAGGGGACTATGATTCAGTTCTTC

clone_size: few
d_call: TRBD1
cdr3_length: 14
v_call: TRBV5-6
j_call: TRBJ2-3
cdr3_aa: CASSLGQGADTQYF
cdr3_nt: TGTGCCAGCAGCTTGGGACAGGGGGCGGATACGCAGTATTTT

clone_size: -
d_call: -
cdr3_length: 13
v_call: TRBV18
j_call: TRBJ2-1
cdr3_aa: CASSPPARVEQFF
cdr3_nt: TGTGCCAGCTCACCACCCGCCCGGGTTGAGCAGTTCTTC

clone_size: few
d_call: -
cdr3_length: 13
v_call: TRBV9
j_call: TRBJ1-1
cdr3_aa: CASSDGKNTEAFF
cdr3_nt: TGTGCCAGCAGCGACGGGAAGAACACTGAAGCTTTCTTT

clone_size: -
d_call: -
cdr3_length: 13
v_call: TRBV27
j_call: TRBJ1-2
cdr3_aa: CASSLGTSYGYTF
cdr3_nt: TGTGCCAGCAGTTTAGGGACTTCCTATGGCTACACCTTC

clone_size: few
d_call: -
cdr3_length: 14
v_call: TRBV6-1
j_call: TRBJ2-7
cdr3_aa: CASSRYPEAYEQYF
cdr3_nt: TGTGCCAGCAGCCGATATCCTGAGGCCTACGAGCAGTACTTC

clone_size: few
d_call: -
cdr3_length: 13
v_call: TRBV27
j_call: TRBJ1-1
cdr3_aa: CASLGHANTEAFF
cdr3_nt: TGTGCCAGCTTGGGACATGCGAACACTGAAGCTTTCTTT

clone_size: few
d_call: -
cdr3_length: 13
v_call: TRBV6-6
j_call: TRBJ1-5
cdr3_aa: CASSYFLGQPQHF
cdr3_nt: TGTGCCAGCAGTTACTTTCTTGGACAGCCCCAGCATTTT

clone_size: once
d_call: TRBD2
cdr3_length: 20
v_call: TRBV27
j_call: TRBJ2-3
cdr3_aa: CASSARLAGGPSSRTDTQYF
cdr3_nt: TGTGCCAGCAGTGCTCGACTAGCGGGAGGGCCGAGTTCCCGCACAGATACGCAGTATTTT

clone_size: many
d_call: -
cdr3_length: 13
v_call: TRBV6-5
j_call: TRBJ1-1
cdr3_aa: CASSSLGNTEAFF
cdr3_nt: TGTGCCAGCAGCTCCTTGGGGAACACTGAAGCTTTCTTT

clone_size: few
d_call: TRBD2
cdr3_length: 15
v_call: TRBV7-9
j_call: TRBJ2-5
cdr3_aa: CASSLTSGTQETQYF
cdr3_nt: TGTGCCAGCAGCTTAACTAGCGGGACCCAAGAGACCCAGTACTTC

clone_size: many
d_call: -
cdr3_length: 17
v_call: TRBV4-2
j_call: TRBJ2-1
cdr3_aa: CASSQDATGVSYNEQFF
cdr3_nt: TGTGCCAGCAGCCAAGATGCGACAGGCGTCTCCTACAATGAGCAGTTCTTC

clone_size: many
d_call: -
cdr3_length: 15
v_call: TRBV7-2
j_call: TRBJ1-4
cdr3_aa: CASSAQVATNEKLFF
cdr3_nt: TGTGCCAGCAGCGCGCAAGTTGCAACTAATGAAAAACTGTTTTTT

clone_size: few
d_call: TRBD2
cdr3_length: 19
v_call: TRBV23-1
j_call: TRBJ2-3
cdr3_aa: CASSQSSSGDGGYTDTQYF
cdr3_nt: TGCGCCAGCAGTCAATCGTCTAGCGGTGATGGTGGGTACACAGATACGCAGTATTTT

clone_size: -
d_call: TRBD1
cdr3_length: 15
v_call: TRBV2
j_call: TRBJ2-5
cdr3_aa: CASSEGARGQGTQYF
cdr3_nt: TGTGCCAGCAGTGAAGGAGCCAGGGGGCAGGGGACCCAGTACTTC

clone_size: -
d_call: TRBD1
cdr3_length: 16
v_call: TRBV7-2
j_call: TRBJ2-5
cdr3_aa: CASSSHRDRGRETQYF
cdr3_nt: TGTGCCAGCAGCTCCCACCGGGACAGGGGGCGGGAGACCCAGTACTTC

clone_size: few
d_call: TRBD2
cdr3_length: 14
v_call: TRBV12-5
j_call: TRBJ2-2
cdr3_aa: CASGPGTRGGELFF
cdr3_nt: TGTGCTAGTGGTCCCGGGACTAGGGGCGGGGAGCTGTTTTTT

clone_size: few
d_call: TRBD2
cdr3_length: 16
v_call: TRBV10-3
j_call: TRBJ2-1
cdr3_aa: CASSQTLAGGFNEQFF
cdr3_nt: TGTGCCAGCAGTCAAACATTAGCGGGAGGATTCAATGAGCAGTTCTTC

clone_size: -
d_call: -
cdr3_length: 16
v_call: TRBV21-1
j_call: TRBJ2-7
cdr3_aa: CASSQGASGSGYEQYF
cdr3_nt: TGTGCCAGCAGCCAAGGGGCTAGCGGGAGTGGGTACGAGCAGTACTTC

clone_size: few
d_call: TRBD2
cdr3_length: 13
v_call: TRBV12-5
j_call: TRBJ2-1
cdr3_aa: CASGLASGIEQFF
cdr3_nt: TGTGCTAGTGGTTTGGCTAGCGGGATTGAGCAGTTCTTC

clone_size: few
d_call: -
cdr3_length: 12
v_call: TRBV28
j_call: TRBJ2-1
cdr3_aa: CASSRGGNEQFF
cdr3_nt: TGTGCCAGCAGCCGGGGTGGGAATGAGCAGTTCTTC

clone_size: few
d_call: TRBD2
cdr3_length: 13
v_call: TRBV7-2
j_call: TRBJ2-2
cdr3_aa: CACHSGRTGELFF
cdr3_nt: TGTGCCTGCCATAGCGGGAGGACCGGGGAGCTGTTTTTT

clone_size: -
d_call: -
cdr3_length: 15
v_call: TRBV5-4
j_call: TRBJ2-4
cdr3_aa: CASSPPGGAKNIQYF
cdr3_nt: TGTGCCAGCAGCCCACCGGGTGGAGCCAAAAACATTCAGTACTTC

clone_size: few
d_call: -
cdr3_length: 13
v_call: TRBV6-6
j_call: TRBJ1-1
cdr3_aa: CASSYALITEAFF
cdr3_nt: TGTGCCAGCAGTTACGCTCTTATCACTGAAGCTTTCTTT

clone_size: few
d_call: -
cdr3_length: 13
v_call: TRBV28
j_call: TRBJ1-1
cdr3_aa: CASSPPKNTEAFF
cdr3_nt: TGTGCCAGCAGCCCCCCCAAGAACACTGAAGCTTTCTTT

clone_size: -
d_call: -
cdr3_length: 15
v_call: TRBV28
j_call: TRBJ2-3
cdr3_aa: CASPPRDVVTDTQYF
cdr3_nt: TGTGCCAGCCCCCCACGGGACGTCGTCACAGATACGCAGTATTTT

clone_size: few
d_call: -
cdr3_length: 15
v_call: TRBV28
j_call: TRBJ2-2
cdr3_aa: CASSFRSRNTGELFF
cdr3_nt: TGTGCCAGCAGTTTTAGGAGTAGGAACACCGGGGAGCTGTTTTTT

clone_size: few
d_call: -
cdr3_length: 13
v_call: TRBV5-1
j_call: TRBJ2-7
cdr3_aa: CASSLDQGYEQYF
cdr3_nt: TGCGCCAGCAGCTTGGATCAGGGGTACGAGCAGTACTTC

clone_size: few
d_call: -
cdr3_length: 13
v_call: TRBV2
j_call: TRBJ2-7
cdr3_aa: CASEVRPSREQYF
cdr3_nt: TGTGCCAGCGAAGTCAGACCCAGTCGCGAGCAGTACTTC

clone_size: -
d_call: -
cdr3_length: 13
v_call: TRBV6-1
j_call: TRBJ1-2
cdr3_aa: CASSETANYGYTF
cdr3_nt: TGTGCCAGCAGTGAGACAGCTAACTATGGCTACACCTTC

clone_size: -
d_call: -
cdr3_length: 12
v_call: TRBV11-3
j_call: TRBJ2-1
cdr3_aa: CASSFRGNEQFF
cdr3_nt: TGTGCCAGCAGCTTCCGGGGTAATGAGCAGTTCTTC

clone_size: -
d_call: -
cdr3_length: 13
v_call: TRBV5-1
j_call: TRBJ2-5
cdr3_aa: CASRGDVQETQYF
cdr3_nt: TGCGCCAGCAGGGGGGACGTCCAAGAGACCCAGTACTTC

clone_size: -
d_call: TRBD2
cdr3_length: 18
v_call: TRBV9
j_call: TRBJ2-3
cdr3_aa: CASRGARKREGHEDTQYF
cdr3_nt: TGTGCCAGCAGAGGGGCCCGAAAGCGGGAGGGCCATGAAGATACGCAGTATTTT

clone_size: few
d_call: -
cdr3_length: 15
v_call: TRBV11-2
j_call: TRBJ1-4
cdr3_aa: CASSVGSQANEKLFF
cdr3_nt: TGTGCCAGCAGCGTCGGGAGTCAAGCTAATGAAAAACTGTTTTTT

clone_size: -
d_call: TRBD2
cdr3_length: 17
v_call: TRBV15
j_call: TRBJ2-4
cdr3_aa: CATSRSISGSGRNIQYF
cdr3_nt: TGTGCCACCAGCAGGTCAATTAGCGGGAGTGGGAGGAACATTCAGTACTTC

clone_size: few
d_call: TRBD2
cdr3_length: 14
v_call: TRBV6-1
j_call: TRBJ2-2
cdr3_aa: CAISGLAGAEELFF
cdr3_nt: TGTGCCATCAGTGGACTAGCGGGAGCAGAGGAGCTGTTTTTT

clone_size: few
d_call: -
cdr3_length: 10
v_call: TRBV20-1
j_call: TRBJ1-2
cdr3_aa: CSARKKADVF
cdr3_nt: TGCAGTGCTAGAAAAAAGGCGGATGTCTTC

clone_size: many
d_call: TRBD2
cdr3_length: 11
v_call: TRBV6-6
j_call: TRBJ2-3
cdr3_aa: CASSWETSKYF
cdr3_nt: TGTGCCAGCAGTTGGGAGACTAGCAAGTATTTT

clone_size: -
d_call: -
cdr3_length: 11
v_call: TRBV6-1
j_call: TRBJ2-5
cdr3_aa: CASSYRAAQYF
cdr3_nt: TGTGCCAGCAGTTACAGGGCGGCCCAGTACTTC

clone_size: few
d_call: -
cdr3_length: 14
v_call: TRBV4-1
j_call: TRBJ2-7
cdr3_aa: CALSGGLRGYEQYF
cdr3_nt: TGCGCTTTATCCGGGGGCTTAAGGGGCTACGAGCAGTACTTC

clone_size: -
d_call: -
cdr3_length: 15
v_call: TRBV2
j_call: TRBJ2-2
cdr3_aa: CASSEVQGGTGELFF
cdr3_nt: TGTGCCAGCAGTGAAGTCCAGGGGGGGACCGGGGAGCTGTTTTTT